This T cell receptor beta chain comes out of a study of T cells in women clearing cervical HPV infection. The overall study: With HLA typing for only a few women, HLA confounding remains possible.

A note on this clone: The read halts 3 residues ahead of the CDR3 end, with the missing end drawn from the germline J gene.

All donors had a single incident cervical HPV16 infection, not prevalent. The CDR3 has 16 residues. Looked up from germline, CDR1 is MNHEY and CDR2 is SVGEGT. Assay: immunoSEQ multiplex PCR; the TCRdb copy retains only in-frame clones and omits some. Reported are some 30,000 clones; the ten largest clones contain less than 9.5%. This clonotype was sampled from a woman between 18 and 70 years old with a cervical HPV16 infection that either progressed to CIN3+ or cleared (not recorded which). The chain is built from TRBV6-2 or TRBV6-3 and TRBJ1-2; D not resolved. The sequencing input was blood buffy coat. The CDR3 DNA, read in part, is TGTGCCAGCAGTTTCAAAAGACTACGCCCGTCGCATGAC. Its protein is CASSFKRLRPSHD. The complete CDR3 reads CASSFKRLRPSHDYTF.